The 20 T cell receptor beta chains in this list originate from one sample, sequenced in a study of blood T cell repertoires in COVID-19. The data were produced by immunoSEQ multiplex PCR, yet TCRdb's version contains in-frame clones alone and is incomplete. The table has under 100,000 clones, 70% to 90% seen once. Sequencing was performed on peripheral blood. The receptors derive from a human donor in a cohort sampled during active COVID-19.

J is TRBJ2-1 and V is TRBV7-9; 8 bases align to TRBD1. From germline, CDR1 is SEHNR and CDR2 FQNEAQ (reference sequence). V was pared by 4 bases and J by 3 bases, with 5 bases of the junction left unmatched. The length of the CDR3 is 15 residues. The CDR3 DNA reads TGTGCCAGCAGCTCGCCGGGACAGGACTACAATGAGCAGTTCTTC. Its translation: CASSSPGQDYNEQFF.

This chain joins TRBV6-5 and TRBJ1-1, with a possible D match to TRBD1 (5 bases). V shed 11 bases and J shed 0 bases, with 16 bases lying between them. This CDR3 is 14 amino acids long. The germline CDR1 and CDR2 sequences are MNHEY and SVGAGI. CDR3 nucleotide sequence: TGTGCCTCCAAAGGGGCGGGAATGAACACTGAAGCTTTCTTT. It translates to CASKGAGMNTEAFF.

The chain uses TRBV5-4 and TRBJ2-5; 9 bases are shared with TRBD2. Germline-derived CDR1 and CDR2 are SGHNT and YYREEE (reference sequence). The CDR3 is 17 amino acids. J was trimmed by 1 base and V by 4 bases; bases with no gene match: 11. The CDR3 DNA follows: TGTGCCAGCAGCCTACAGCGCGGGGGGGCCCTCCAAGAGACCCAGTACTTC. Protein product: CASSLQRGGALQETQYF.

V is TRBV30 and J is TRBJ1-5, with D maybe TRBD1 (6 bases). V lost 4 bases to trimming and J lost 4 bases, with 14 bases between them. The length of the CDR3 is 14 residues. Per the germline V gene, CDR1 is GTSNPN and CDR2 is SVGIG (reference sequence). In DNA form, the CDR3 reads TGTGCCTGGAACCGCGGACAGCGGAATCAGCCCCAGCATTTT. Its translation is CAWNRGQRNQPQHF.

The V call is TRBV28, the J call TRBJ1-5; no firm D call. Germline CDR1 and CDR2: MDHEN and SYDVKM. This CDR3 is 15 amino acids long. V dropped 3 bases and J dropped 4 bases, with 13 bases sitting between them. CDR3 coding DNA: TGTGCCAGCAGTTTCCCGCAAGCCTTAAATCAGCCCCAGCATTTT. Its translation is CASSFPQALNQPQHF.

The V gene is TRBV6-2 or TRBV6-3, the J gene TRBJ2-5; the D gene is possibly TRBD1 (5 bases). This CDR3 contains 12 residues. The germline V gene encodes CDR1 MNHEY and CDR2 SVGEGT. The V end lost 5 bases, the J end lost 7 bases, and 11 bases lay between the germline ends. The DNA of the CDR3 is TGTGCCAGCAGTCAGGGTATAGCGACCCAGTACTTC. Its translation: CASSQGIATQYF.

The J gene is TRBJ1-1, the V gene TRBV3-1 (or the pseudogene TRBV3-2); 8 positions match TRBD1. Germline trimming cut 3 bases from V and 8 bases from J; bases unmatched to any gene: 2. The CDR3 is 12 residues long. The germline CDR1 and CDR2 sequences are LGHDT and YNNKEL (reference sequence). This CDR3 is CASSHRTGEAFF. DNA for the CDR3: TGTGCCAGCAGCCACCGGACAGGGGAAGCTTTCTTT.

This clone was counted only a few times. The V call is TRBV7-6, the J call TRBJ1-6; 7 nucleotides line up with TRBD1. The CDR3 runs to 14 residues. V dropped 5 bases and J dropped 5; count of bases not matched to a gene: 3. Per germline, CDR1 SGHVS and CDR2 FNYEAQ. The CDR3 sequence is CASSVGQNNSPLHF. The CDR3 bases are TGTGCCAGCAGCGTGGGACAGAATAATTCACCCCTCCACTTT.

The V call is TRBV18, the J call TRBJ1-1; a possible D gene is TRBD1 (5 bases). Germline V gives CDR1 KGHSH, CDR2 LQKENI. Between the trimmed V and J ends, which lost 5 bases and 1 base, there was a span of 20 bases. This CDR3 comprises 17 residues. CDR3 protein: CASSGLVVAGPNTEAFF. As DNA, the CDR3 is TGTGCCAGCTCAGGCCTGGTAGTTGCGGGGCCGAACACTGAAGCTTTCTTT.

The V gene is TRBV12-3 or TRBV12-4, the J gene TRBJ1-2; TRBD1 matches at 7 bases. CDR3 length: 13 amino acids. V was pared by 5 bases and J by 8 bases, with 8 bases of the junction left unmatched. CDR3 in amino acids: CASSPKGTAGYTF. In DNA form, the CDR3 reads TGTGCCAGCAGTCCGAAGGGGACAGCGGGCTACACCTTC.

The chain uses TRBV7-3 and TRBJ2-1; 8 bases line up with TRBD2. Germline V gives CDR1 SGHTA, CDR2 FQGTGA. The V and J ends lost 3 bases and 5 bases, in that order; junction bases with no gene match: 3. The CDR3 runs to 14 residues. The DNA of the CDR3 is TGTGCCAGCAGCTTTCGGACTAGCCACAATGAGCAGTTCTTC. As protein: CASSFRTSHNEQFF.

The V gene is TRBV28, the J gene TRBJ1-1; 9 nucleotides line up with TRBD1. The V and J ends lost 5 bases and 10 bases, in that order; junction bases with no gene match: 14. The CDR3 totals 15 residues. In germline, CDR1 is MDHEN, CDR2 SYDVKM. CDR3 DNA: TGTGCCAGCAGTCCCGCGGGACAGGGCCCTCGGGGAGCTTTCTTT. It codes for CASSPAGQGPRGAFF.

The CDR3 reads CASSGWATGELFF. The CDR3 region has the DNA TGTGCCAGTAGTGGTTGGGCCACCGGGGAGCTGTTTTTT. The chain uses TRBV19 and TRBJ2-2, with D uncertain. The V and J ends lost 5 bases and 4 bases respectively, with 8 bases between them. This CDR3 contains 13 residues. Germline assignment: CDR1 LNHDA and CDR2 SQIVND (reference sequence).

The chain is built from TRBV12-5 and TRBJ2-7; D uncertain. The CDR3 is 18 residues long. V gave up 8 bases and J gave up 3 bases, with 29 bases separating them. The germline V gene has CDR1 LGHNT and CDR2 FRNRAP. CDR3 sequence: CASPHPPTQRCPFYEQYF. DNA of the CDR3: TGTGCTAGTCCCCATCCCCCGACACAAAGGTGCCCATTCTACGAGCAGTACTTC. Supplemented by reference TRBV12-5 and TRBJ2-7, the full variable domain reads DARVTQTPRHKVTEMGQEVTMRCQPILGHNTVFWYRQTMMQGLELLAYFRNRAPLDDSGMPKDRFSAEMPDATLATLKIQPSEPRDSAVYFCASPHPPTQRCPFYEQYFGPGTRLTVT.

V gene TRBV10-3 combines with J gene TRBJ2-3; 9 nucleotides match TRBD2. The V gene end was trimmed by 4 bases and the J gene end by 0 bases; junction bases not matched to a gene: 5. CDR3 length equals 16 residues. Germline CDR1 reads ENHRY; CDR2 reads SYGVKD. CDR3 DNA sequence: TGTGCCATCAGTGCTGCGGGGGGGCGTAGCACAGATACGCAGTATTTT. Translation: CAISAAGGRSTDTQYF.

The V and J genes are TRBV5-1 and TRBJ2-3; the D gene is possibly TRBD2 (7 bases). This CDR3 region has 14 residues. The V and J ends lost 7 bases and 6 bases respectively, with 18 bases between them. Germline CDR1 is SGHRS and CDR2 is YFSETQ. In DNA form, the CDR3 reads TGCGCCAGCGCGGAAGGTGGGGGGGCGGATACGCAGTATTTT. It yields the protein CASAEGGGADTQYF.

This chain connects TRBV11-2 to TRBJ1-1, with TRBD1 matching 11 bases. Germline V gene lookup returns CDR1 SGHAT and CDR2 FQNNGV. This CDR3 has 14 residues. Losses at the gene ends were 5 bases for V and 11 bases for J; bases not matched to a gene: 10. The CDR3 bases are TGTGCCAGCAGCAACACGTGGGACAGGGGGTATGCTTTCTTT. Its translation: CASSNTWDRGYAFF.

The chain links TRBV12-3 or TRBV12-4 to TRBJ2-3, with TRBD1 as a possible D gene (6 bases). CDR3 size: 12 residues. V gave up 5 bases and J gave up 5 bases, with 8 bases separating them. The CDR3 DNA follows: TGTGCCAGCAGTACGACAGGAGATACGCAGTATTTT. Translating it yields CASSTTGDTQYF.

The rearrangement joins TRBV10-3 to TRBJ2-2, with D possibly TRBD2 on 5 matching bases. This CDR3 is built from 15 residues. V dropped 3 bases and J dropped 3 bases, with 11 bases sitting between them. CDR1 is ENHRY and CDR2 is SYGVKD in the germline V gene. The CDR3 nucleotides read TGTGCCATCAGTGAAAGATTCGGGGACACCGGGGAGCTGTTTTTT. This gives the protein CAISERFGDTGELFF.

The chain links TRBV15 to TRBJ2-1; 8 bases map to TRBD2. Germline V gene data show CDR1 as LNHNV and CDR2 as YYDKDF (reference sequence). Germline trimming cut 1 base from V and 2 bases from J; bases unmatched to any gene: 4. CDR3 size: 16 residues. CDR3 in DNA: TGTGCCACCAGCAGAGTCGACGGGGGGGCCTACAATGAGCAGTTCTTC. It is translated as CATSRVDGGAYNEQFF.